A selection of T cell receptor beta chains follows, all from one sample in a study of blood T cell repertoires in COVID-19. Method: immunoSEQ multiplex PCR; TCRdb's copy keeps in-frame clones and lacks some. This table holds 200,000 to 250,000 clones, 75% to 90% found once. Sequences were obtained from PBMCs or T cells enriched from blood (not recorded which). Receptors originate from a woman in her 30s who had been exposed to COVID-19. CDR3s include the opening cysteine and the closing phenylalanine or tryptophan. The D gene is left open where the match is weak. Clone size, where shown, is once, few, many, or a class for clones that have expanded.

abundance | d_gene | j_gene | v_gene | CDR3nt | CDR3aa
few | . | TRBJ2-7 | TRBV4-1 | TGCGCCAGCAGCCAAGTGGGGAGTCACGAGCAGTACTTC | CASSQVGSHEQYF
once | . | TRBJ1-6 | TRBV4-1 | TGCGCCAGCAGCCGAGGACTTCCCGGCCCGATTAATTCACCTCTCCACTTT | CASSRGLPGPINSPLHF
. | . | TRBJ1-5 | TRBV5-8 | TGTGCCAGCAGCTGGGCCGATCAGCCCCAGCATTTT | CASSWADQPQHF
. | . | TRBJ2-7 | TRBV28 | TGTGCCAGCAGCCGCGGGACTCTCTCCTACGAGCAGTACTTC | CASSRGTLSYEQYF
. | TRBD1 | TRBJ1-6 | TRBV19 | TGTGCCAGCAGGACAGGGCGTTCACCCCTCCACTTT | CASRTGRSPLHF
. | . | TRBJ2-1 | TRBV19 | TGTGCCAGTAGTATAGGAGAGGATGAGCAGTTCTTC | CASSIGEDEQFF
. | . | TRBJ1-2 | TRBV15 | TGTGCCACCAGCAGAAGTTCACTTTCGGATGGCTACACCTTC | CATSRSSLSDGYTF
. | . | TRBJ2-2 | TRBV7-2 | TGTGCCAGCAGCCAACTCATTATCCCCGGGGAGCTGTTTTTT | CASSQLIIPGELFF
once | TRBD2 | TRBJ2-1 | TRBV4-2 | TGTGCCAGCAGCCAAGATGAGGCTAGCGGGACGTACAATGAGCAGTTCTTC | CASSQDEASGTYNEQFF
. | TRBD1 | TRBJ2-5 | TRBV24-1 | TGTGCCACCAGTGATTTACAGGGGGAACAAGAGACCCAGTACTTC | CATSDLQGEQETQYF
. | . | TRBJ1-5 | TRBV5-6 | TGTGCCAGCAGCAGGGGCCGAAATCAGCCCCAGCATTTT | CASSRGRNQPQHF
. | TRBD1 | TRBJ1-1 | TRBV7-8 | TGTGCCAGCAGCATATACCCACAGGGGGCAAAGAACACTGAAGCTTTCTTT | CASSIYPQGAKNTEAFF
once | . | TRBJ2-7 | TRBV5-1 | TGCGCCAGCAGAGAGGGTTACTACGAGCAGTACTTC | CASREGYYEQYF
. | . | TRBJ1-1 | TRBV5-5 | TGTGCCAGCAGCCTTAGCAAATCCACTGAAGCTTTCTTT | CASSLSKSTEAFF
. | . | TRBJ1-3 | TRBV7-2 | TGTGCCAGCAGCTTAGGGGGGAGGCATGGAAACACCATATATTTT | CASSLGGRHGNTIYF